Listed here is a single T cell receptor (beta chain). What it binds is unknown. This CDR3 region has 13 residues. V shed 5 bases and J shed 0 bases, with 6 bases lying between them. Per germline, CDR1 SEHNR and CDR2 FQNEAQ (reference sequence). The source of the sample is a study of cytomegalovirus exposure and HLA in healthy donors. Study-level points and caveats: Despite most TCR sequences being rare, some public TCRs occurred in many donors. In an earlier analysis, in 540 or so donors, most V segments appeared productive either ~87% or ~30% of the time. Donors were assumed by presence/absence analyses to have roughly uniform sequencing depth.

PCR amplification relied on 60 Vbeta primers (plus 13 Jbeta primers). Some clones are missing from TCRdb's copy, which holds only in-frame ones; the method was immunoSEQ multiplex PCR. Of approximately 76,000 clones in the sample, 73% were seen once. This receptor was obtained from a woman in her thirties or forties in good health and CMV-seropositive. V and J are TRBV7-9 and TRBJ2-3; D gene unclear. Sequencing used PBMCs. CDR3 sequence reads: CASSDSSTDTQYF. CDR3 nucleotides: TGTGCCAGCAGCGACTCTAGCACAGATACGCAGTATTTT.